This T cell receptor (beta chain) was captured in a study of neurological immune-mediated disorders. Notes on the study in general: Multiple sclerosis was found to have the least TCR clonal expansion, below healthy controls, and HTLV-1-associated myelopathy the most.

Concerning this clonotype itself: Its target is unknown.

The cDNA was generated by 5'RACE with 10-nucleotide random UMIs. Over 190 million TCR-beta sequences from 15-18 subjects were obtained in each sequencing run. One entry per CDR3 protein, called by TCRdb with MiXCR from the 5' RACE reads. The data show about 44,000 distinct CDR3 sequences, with around a fifth seen just once and about 4.5% held by the top ten. Time point in this sample: technical triplicate 3. From 2 million PBMCs stored at -80 C, the unsorted libraries were generated. The germline V gene has CDR1 DFQATT and CDR2 SNEGSKA (reference sequence). The CDR3 loop spans 13 amino acids. Input material: PBMCs. The rearrangement links TRBV20-1 to TRBJ2-1; 11 nucleotides match TRBD1. The J call may be wrong; the DNA end is better matched by TRBJ2-7. The TCR originated in a man aged 55 to 70 with HTLV-1-associated myelopathy (HAM/TSP). The CDR3 nucleotides read TGCAGTGCCGTAGGGACAGGGGGATACGAGCAGTACTTC. It translates to CSAVGTGGYEQYF.